Below are 14 T cell receptor beta chains sequenced from a single sample in a study of T cell changes during pregnancy in multiple sclerosis. Produced via immunoSEQ multiplex PCR; TCRdb's table is partial and in-frame only. The data show approximately 90,000 clones, roughly 92% seen once. Sequenced material: peripheral blood, taken after pregnancy. The receptors stem from a female donor with multiple sclerosis, enrolled in a pregnancy study.

The V gene is TRBV29-1, the J gene TRBJ2-5; D ambiguous. The CDR3 sequence is 15 residues long. The V end was cut by 2 bases, the J end by 5 bases, with 18 bases between. CDR1 is SQVTM and CDR2 is ANQGSEA in the germline V gene. The CDR3 loop reads CSVEFSAGGYETQYF. The CDR3 DNA follows: TGCAGCGTTGAATTCTCGGCCGGCGGTTACGAGACCCAGTACTTC. Based on the CDR3 plus reference TRBV29-1 and TRBJ2-5, the full variable domain is SAVISQKPSRDICQRGTSLTIQCQVDSQVTMMFWYRQQPGQSLTLIATANQGSEATYESGFVIDKFPISRPNLTFSTLTVSNMSPEDSSIYLCSVEFSAGGYETQYFGPGTRLLVL.

The V and J genes are TRBV7-2 and TRBJ1-2, with D possibly TRBD1 on 5 matching bases. Trimming cost V 3 bases and J 4 bases, with 18 bases left between them. The CDR3 is 16 amino acids. The germline CDR1 and CDR2 sequences are SGHTA and FQGNSA. This CDR3 reads CASSFSEAAGSYGYTF. As DNA, the CDR3 is TGTGCCAGCAGCTTTTCCGAGGCGGCAGGGTCCTATGGCTACACCTTC.

The CDR3 DNA is TGTGCCAGCAGTTTGTCCCGGGACTTGGATCAGCCCCAGCATTTT. Translation: CASSLSRDLDQPQHF. V and J are TRBV6-1 and TRBJ1-5; perhaps TRBD1 as D (5 bases). Trimming shortened V by 5 bases and J by 5 bases, and 16 bases separated the two germline ends. In germline, CDR1 is MNHNS, CDR2 SASEGT. This CDR3 is built from 15 residues.

The chain joins TRBV19 to TRBJ1-1, with a tentative D call TRBD1 (5 bases). CDR1 and CDR2 (germline): LNHDA, SQIVND (reference sequence). This CDR3 is built from 13 residues. Trimming cost V 3 bases and J 7 bases, with 12 bases left between them. The CDR3 here is CASSMGRQFEAFF. CDR3 nucleotide sequence: TGTGCCAGTAGTATGGGGCGACAGTTTGAAGCTTTCTTT.

This clone occurred a few times. The gene calls are TRBV2 and TRBJ1-1; D ambiguous. Looked up from germline, CDR1 is SNHLY and CDR2 is FYNNEI. Trimming stripped 6 bases from V and 4 bases from J, with 9 bases between. The CDR3 length is 12 residues. The chain's CDR3 is CASREASTEAFF. The CDR3 region has the DNA TGTGCCAGCAGGGAGGCAAGCACTGAAGCTTTCTTT.

This rearrangement joins TRBV9 to TRBJ1-5; D perhaps matches TRBD1 (6 bases). The CDR3 contains 15 residues. CDR1 SGDLS and CDR2 YYNGEE come from the germline V gene. V was cut by 0 bases and J by 4 bases, with 11 bases left in between. The CDR3 bases are TGTGCCAGCAGCGTAGGGTACAGGGAGAATCAGCCCCAGCATTTT. Amino acid sequence: CASSVGYRENQPQHF. The whole variable domain, filled in from reference TRBV9 and TRBJ1-5, reads DSGVTQTPKHLITATGQRVTLRCSPRSGDLSVYWYQQSLDQGLQFLIQYYNGEERAKGNILERFSAQQFPDLHSELNLSSLELGDSALYFCASSVGYRENQPQHFGDGTRLSIL.

This rearrangement joins TRBV10-2 to TRBJ1-2; no firm D call. This CDR3 has 15 residues. Trimming removed 3 bases at V and 6 bases at J, with 17 bases between. CDR1 WSHSY and CDR2 SAAADI come from the germline V gene. CDR3 DNA: TGCGCCAGCAGTGAAGAGGGATTGGTATTAGATGGCTACACCTTC. Residues: CASSEEGLVLDGYTF.

J is TRBJ2-4 and V is TRBV7-2; 10 positions match TRBD1. The CDR3 has 17 amino acids. The germline V gene has CDR1 SGHTA and CDR2 FQGNSA. The junction had 8 bases not matched to a gene; V was cut back by 5 bases and J by 1 base. The CDR3: CASSLGQGLVAKNIQYF. In DNA, the CDR3 is TGTGCCAGCAGCCTGGGACAGGGGTTGGTGGCCAAAAACATTCAGTACTTC.

The rearrangement uses TRBV7-6 and TRBJ2-5; D not resolved. This CDR3 comprises 12 residues. CDR1 is SGHVS, CDR2 FNYEAQ, per germline. V lost 4 bases to trimming and J lost 0 bases, with 3 bases between them. The CDR3 loop is CASSSDQETQYF. The DNA for the CDR3 is TGTGCCAGCAGCTCCGACCAAGAGACCCAGTACTTC.

The chain uses TRBV4-3 and TRBJ2-2, with 9 bases aligning to TRBD1. The CDR3 is 15 amino acids. The germline V gene has CDR1 LGHNA and CDR2 YSLEER. V trimming: 6 bases; J trimming: 3 bases; junction bases outside the gene matches: 5. DNA of the CDR3: TGCGCCAGCAGGGTACAGGGGGCGGACACCGGGGAGCTGTTTTTT. It yields the protein CASRVQGADTGELFF.

The count of this clone is one. This rearrangement joins TRBV6-5 to TRBJ1-2, with 9 nucleotides matching TRBD1. Germline CDR1 reads MNHEY; CDR2 reads SVGAGI. This CDR3 has 13 residues. Trimming removed 2 bases from V and 8 bases from J; junction bases left unmatched: 3. The CDR3 protein is CASSYRTGDGYTF. The CDR3 region has the DNA TGTGCCAGCAGTTACAGGACAGGGGACGGCTACACCTTC.

This sequence joins TRBV7-9 and TRBJ2-2; the match to TRBD2 covers 13 bases. Germline loops: CDR1 SEHNR, CDR2 FQNEAQ (reference sequence). The CDR3 consists of 16 residues. V dropped 5 bases and J dropped 6; count of bases not matched to a gene: 6. The CDR3 spells CASSLTSGRRAGELFF. The CDR3, as DNA: TGTGCCAGCAGCCTGACTAGCGGGAGGAGGGCCGGGGAGCTGTTTTTT.

The rearrangement joins TRBV27 to TRBJ2-2, with 9 bases aligning to TRBD1. The CDR3 runs to 16 residues. V dropped 3 bases and J dropped 3; count of bases not matched to a gene: 5. Germline V gene lookup returns CDR1 MNHEY and CDR2 SMNVEV (reference sequence). In DNA, the CDR3 is TGTGCCAGCAGTTTCGGGACAGGGCGCTACACCGGGGAGCTGTTTTTT. This sequence encodes CASSFGTGRYTGELFF.

This rearrangement joins TRBV7-2 to TRBJ2-1; TRBD2 aligns across 15 bases. The CDR3 consists of 16 residues. Germline V gene sequence: CDR1 SGHTA, CDR2 FQGNSA. Trimming took 4 bases from V and 10 from J; bases not matched to a gene: 8. The CDR3 DNA reads TGTGCCAGCAGCTCAGACGGACTAGCGGGGGGGAGGGAGCAGTTCTTC. Protein: CASSSDGLAGGREQFF.